Listed here are 10 T cell receptor beta chains from one sample, sequenced in a study of beta chain features in type 1 diabetes. Expressed TCRB transcripts were sequenced because the entire RNA isolate underwent reverse transcription. Only in-frame clones appear in the TCRdb table, and some are missing; sequencing was by immunoSEQ multiplex PCR. The sample has 300,000 to 350,000 clones; 14% are singletons. The sequenced sample was central memory CD4+ T cells from blood. Receptors originate from a man in his thirties or forties in good health.

V is TRBV6-1 and J is TRBJ1-2, with 7 bases fitting TRBD1. The junction had 4 bases not matched to a gene; V was cut back by 7 bases and J by 2 bases. Germline V gene lookup returns CDR1 MNHNS and CDR2 SASEGT. This CDR3 comprises 13 residues. As DNA, the CDR3 is TGTGCCAGCACCAGACAGGGAAACTATGGCTACACCTTC. Amino acid sequence: CASTRQGNYGYTF.

This clone came up many times. This sequence joins TRBV28 and TRBJ2-2, with 8 nucleotides matching TRBD2. CDR1 MDHEN and CDR2 SYDVKM come from the germline V gene. The CDR3 has 15 residues. Losses at the gene ends were 8 bases for V and 3 bases for J; bases not matched to a gene: 8. The CDR3 region is CASGVLRGDTGELFF. The CDR3, as DNA: TGTGCCAGCGGAGTCCTGCGGGGGGACACCGGGGAGCTGTTTTTT.

The V and J genes are TRBV11-1 and TRBJ2-3; no clear D. This CDR3 comprises 13 residues. CDR1 and CDR2 (germline): SGHAT, FQDESV (reference sequence). The ends were cut back, 3 bases at V and 1 base at J, with 5 bases in the middle. CDR3 sequence: CASSFWGTDTQYF. The CDR3 coding sequence is TGTGCCAGCAGCTTTTGGGGCACAGATACGCAGTATTTT.

Here the CDR3 DNA reads TGTGCCAGCAGCTCCTCCCTCCTCCCCAAGCGTGGAGATACGCAGTATTTT. Translated, it gives CASSSSLLPKRGDTQYF. The chain uses TRBV7-9 and TRBJ2-3, with unresolved D. CDR1 and CDR2 from the germline V gene are SEHNR and FQNEAQ (reference sequence). This CDR3 spans 17 amino acids. Trimming removed 4 bases from V and 5 bases from J, with 22 bases in between.

The V gene is TRBV11-1, the J gene TRBJ1-1, with D maybe TRBD1 (6 bases). The V end was cut by 1 base, the J end by 0 bases, with 9 bases between. Germline loops: CDR1 SGHAT, CDR2 FQDESV (reference sequence). CDR3 length equals 15 residues. In DNA form, the CDR3 reads TGTGCCAGCAGCTTAGAGGGACACTTGAACACTGAAGCTTTCTTT. It encodes CASSLEGHLNTEAFF.

The chain combines TRBV6-5 with TRBJ1-3; no clear D gene. The CDR3 spans 12 residues. Germline V gives CDR1 MNHEY, CDR2 SVGAGI. The germline V and J ends were trimmed by 7 bases and 0 bases, with 4 bases remaining between them. CDR3 sequence reads: CASMGSGNTIYF. Here the CDR3 DNA reads TGTGCCAGCATGGGCTCTGGAAACACCATATATTTT.

The gene calls are TRBV5-6 and TRBJ1-1; TRBD1 aligns across 8 bases. CDR1 is SGHDT, CDR2 YYEEEE, per germline. The CDR3 runs 16 residues. With V trimmed by 1 base and J by 11 bases, 16 bases remained unmatched. CDR3 loop: CASSLSVRQGAFGAFF. The CDR3 DNA reads TGTGCCAGCAGCTTGTCCGTACGTCAGGGGGCCTTCGGGGCTTTCTTT.

This chain uses TRBV2 with TRBJ2-2; TRBD2 is a possible D gene (6 bases). V lost 7 bases to trimming and J lost 4 bases, with 13 bases between them. The CDR3 contains 14 residues. The V gene's germline CDR1 is SNHLY and CDR2 FYNNEI. CDR3 in amino acids: CASTGTSRTGELFF. The CDR3 DNA reads TGTGCCAGCACCGGGACTTCACGCACCGGGGAGCTGTTTTTT.

This clone was found a few times. The V and J genes are TRBV2 and TRBJ2-7; TRBD2 agrees at 10 bases. Germline trimming cut 6 bases from V and 5 bases from J; bases unmatched to any gene: 7. This CDR3 region has 14 residues. Germline-derived CDR1 and CDR2 are SNHLY and FYNNEI. DNA of the CDR3: TGTGCCAGCAGAGGGGGGACTAGCGCCAACGAGCAGTACGTC. Its translation is CASRGGTSANEQYV.

This clone was observed a few times. J is TRBJ1-1 and V is TRBV18; possible D gene TRBD1, 6 bases. Trimming pared 6 bases from V and 0 bases from J, leaving 11 bases between. The CDR3 spans 14 residues. The V gene's germline CDR1 is KGHSH and CDR2 LQKENI. The CDR3 spells CASSQGTMNTEAFF. The CDR3 DNA follows: TGTGCCAGCTCCCAGGGGACGATGAACACTGAAGCTTTCTTT.